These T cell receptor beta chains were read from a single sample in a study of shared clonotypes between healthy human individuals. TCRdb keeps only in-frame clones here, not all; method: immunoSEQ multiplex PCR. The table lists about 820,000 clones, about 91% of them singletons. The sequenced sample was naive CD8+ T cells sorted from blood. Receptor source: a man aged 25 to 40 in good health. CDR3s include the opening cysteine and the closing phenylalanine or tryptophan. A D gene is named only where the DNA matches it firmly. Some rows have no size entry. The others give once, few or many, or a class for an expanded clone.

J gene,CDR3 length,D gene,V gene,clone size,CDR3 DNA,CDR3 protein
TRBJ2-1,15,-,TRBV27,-,TGTGCCAGCAGTCTAGTGGGGAGCTTTTACAATGAGCAGTTCTTC,CASSLVGSFYNEQFF
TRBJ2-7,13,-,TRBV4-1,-,TGCGCCAGCAGCCAACCCACCTCCTACGAGCAGTACTTC,CASSQPTSYEQYF
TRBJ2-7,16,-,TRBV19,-,TGTGCCAGTAGTATAGACCGTGAAGGGCCGGGATACGAGCAGTACTTC,CASSIDREGPGYEQYF
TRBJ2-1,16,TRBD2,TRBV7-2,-,TGTGCCAGCAGCTTAGTAGGGGCGGGAGGGATCAGGGAGCAGTTCTTC,CASSLVGAGGIREQFF
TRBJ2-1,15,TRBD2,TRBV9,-,TGTGCCAGCAGCGTAGAACTAGCGACGGTCAATGAGCAGTTCTTC,CASSVELATVNEQFF
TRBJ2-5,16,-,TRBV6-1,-,TGTGCCAGCAGAGAAGGTATAGGACGGACCCAAGAGACCCAGTACTTC,CASREGIGRTQETQYF
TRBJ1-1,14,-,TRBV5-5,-,TGTGCCAGCAGCCCAACATGGGGAAGAACTGAAGCTTTCTTT,CASSPTWGRTEAFF
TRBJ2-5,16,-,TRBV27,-,TGTGCCAGCAGTTTAGCCTCGGGAGAGTTAGATAAGACCCAGTACTTC,CASSLASGELDKTQYF
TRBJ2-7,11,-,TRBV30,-,TGTGCCTGGAGAGAAGCCTACGAGCAGTACTTC,CAWREAYEQYF
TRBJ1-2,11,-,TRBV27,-,TGTGCCAGCCGGGCTAACTATGGCTACACCTTC,CASRANYGYTF
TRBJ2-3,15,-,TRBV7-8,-,TGTGCCAGCAGCTTAGGCCCAGGGCGGGCAGATACGCAGTATTTT,CASSLGPGRADTQYF
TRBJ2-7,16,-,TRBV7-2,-,TGTGCCAGCAGCTTAGAAACGGGATGGGGGCACTACGAGCAGTACTTC,CASSLETGWGHYEQYF
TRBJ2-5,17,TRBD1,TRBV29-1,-,TGCAGCGTTGCTTTGTTGGTCGGGACAGCCAACCAAGAGACCCAGTACTTC,CSVALLVGTANQETQYF
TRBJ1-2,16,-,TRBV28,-,TGTGCCAGCAGTTCCCGCCAGGGTGACAGAAACTATGGCTACACCTTC,CASSSRQGDRNYGYTF
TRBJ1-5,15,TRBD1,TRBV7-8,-,TGTGCCAGCAGCCACAGGGGAGTTGAGCGTCAGCCCCAGCATTTT,CASSHRGVERQPQHF
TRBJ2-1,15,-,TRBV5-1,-,TGCGCCAGCAGCTTGTCGCGGTTTGAGCCCAATGAGCAGTTCTTC,CASSLSRFEPNEQFF
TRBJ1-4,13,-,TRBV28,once,TGTGCCAGCAGTTTCCTACTCGAGGGGGTGGTGTTTTTT,CASSFLLEGVVFF
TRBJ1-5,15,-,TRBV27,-,TGTGCCAGCAGTTTATTACCCCCAGGGCATCAGCCCCAGCATTTT,CASSLLPPGHQPQHF
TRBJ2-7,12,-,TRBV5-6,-,TGTGCCAGCAGCCCCGGAGCCTACGAGCAGTACTTC,CASSPGAYEQYF
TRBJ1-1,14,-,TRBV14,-,TGTGCCAGCAGCCAAGATGGGGGGTCCACTGAAGCTTTCTTT,CASSQDGGSTEAFF
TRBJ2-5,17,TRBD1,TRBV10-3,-,TGTGCCATCAGTGACCGGGACAGGGGGCGCGAGCAAGAGACCCAGTACTTC,CAISDRDRGREQETQYF
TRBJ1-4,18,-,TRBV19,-,TGTGCCAGTAGTATAGGATGGAAAAAAGCCGATCGGGATGAAAAACTGTTTTTT,CASSIGWKKADRDEKLFF
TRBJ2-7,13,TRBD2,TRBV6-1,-,TGTGCCAGCAGCCCAGCGGGGTTGGAGGAGCAGTACTTC,CASSPAGLEEQYF
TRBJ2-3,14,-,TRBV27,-,TGTGCCAGCACCCCCGGACCCAGGGCAGATACGCAGTATTTT,CASTPGPRADTQYF
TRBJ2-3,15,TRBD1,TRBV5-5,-,TGTGCCAGCAGCCATCCGGGACAGGGGACAGATACGCAGTATTTT,CASSHPGQGTDTQYF
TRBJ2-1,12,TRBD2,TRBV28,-,TGTGCCAGCAGTTTATTCCCTAGCGGCCAGTTCTTC,CASSLFPSGQFF
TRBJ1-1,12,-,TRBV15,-,TGTGCCACCAGCAGCACAGCCACTGAAGCTTTCTTT,CATSSTATEAFF
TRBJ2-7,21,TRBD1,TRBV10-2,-,TGCGCCAGCAGTGGGGTGACAGGGGGCGGGGGCGGGAAGTACAAGGCCTACGAGCAGTACTTC,CASSGVTGGGGGKYKAYEQYF
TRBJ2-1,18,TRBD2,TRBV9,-,TGTGCCAGCAGCGTAGTGGCTAGCGGGACAAGCTCCTACAATGAGCAGTTCTTC,CASSVVASGTSSYNEQFF
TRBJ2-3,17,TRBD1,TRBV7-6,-,TGTGCCAGCAGCTCCGAATCCCTCGGACAGGGGGCAGATACGCAGTATTTT,CASSSESLGQGADTQYF
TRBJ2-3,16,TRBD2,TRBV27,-,TGTGCCAGCAGCTATCTTCTAGCGGGAGGGTTAGATACGCAGTATTTT,CASSYLLAGGLDTQYF
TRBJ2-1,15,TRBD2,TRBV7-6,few,TGTGCCAGCAGCTTGACTGGGACTACCGTCCTCGAGCAGTTCTTC,CASSLTGTTVLEQFF
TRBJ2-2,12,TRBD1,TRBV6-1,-,TGTGCCAGCATTACAGGGGGGTGGGAGCTGTTTTTT,CASITGGWELFF
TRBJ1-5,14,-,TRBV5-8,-,TGTGCCAGCAGCGAAGAGGGACGGGATCAGCCCCAGCATTTT,CASSEEGRDQPQHF
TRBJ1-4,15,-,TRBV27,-,TGTGCCAGCAGTTCGCCCCGCGAGGTGGGAGAAAAACTGTTTTTT,CASSSPREVGEKLFF
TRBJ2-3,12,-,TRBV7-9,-,TGTGCCAGCAGCTGGGGAGCAGATACGCAGTATTTT,CASSWGADTQYF
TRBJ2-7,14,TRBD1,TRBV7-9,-,TGTGCCAGCAGCTTAATAGGACAGGGTGCAGAGCAGTACTTC,CASSLIGQGAEQYF